The 3 T cell receptor beta chains below all came from one sample that was sequenced in a study of cytomegalovirus exposure and HLA in healthy donors. The primer mix had 60 Vbeta and 13 Jbeta primers. Produced via immunoSEQ multiplex PCR; TCRdb's table is partial and in-frame only. Among over 100,000 clones listed, around four fifths were seen once. Sample: PBMCs. These receptors all come from a woman between 50 and 59 years old in good health and CMV-seropositive.

This chain connects TRBV5-1 to TRBJ2-1, with 8 bases aligning to TRBD1. After removal of 3 bases from V and 1 base from J, the junction contained 6 bases not matched to a gene. Germline V CDR1 and CDR2: SGHRS, YFSETQ. This CDR3 is 16 amino acids long. CDR3 in amino acids: CASSSGQGVSYNEQFF. The DNA of the CDR3 is TGCGCCAGCAGCTCCGGACAGGGAGTGTCCTACAATGAGCAGTTCTTC. Variable domain in full (rest from reference TRBV5-1 and TRBJ2-1): KAGVTQTPRYLIKTRGQQVTLSCSPISGHRSVSWYQQTPGQGLQFLFEYFSETQRNKGNFPGRFSGRQFSNSRSEMNVSTLELGDSALYLCASSSGQGVSYNEQFFGPGTRLTVL.

The CDR3 sequence: CSVETSGNTIYF. CDR3 bases: TGCAGCGTTGAGACTAGTGGAAACACCATATATTTT. The chain links TRBV29-1 to TRBJ1-3, with D hard to call. Per germline, CDR1 SQVTM and CDR2 ANQGSEA. CDR3 length: 12 amino acids. V was clipped by 3 bases and J by 3 bases, with 6 bases between them. The entire variable domain, with the rest obtained from reference TRBV29-1 and TRBJ1-3, is as follows: SAVISQKPSRDICQRGTSLTIQCQVDSQVTMMFWYRQQPGQSLTLIATANQGSEATYESGFVIDKFPISRPNLTFSTLTVSNMSPEDSSIYLCSVETSGNTIYFGEGSWLTVV.

The chain carries TRBV7-3 and TRBJ1-1, with TRBD1 matching over 7 bases. The CDR3 consists of 14 residues. The V segment lost 5 bases and the J segment 1 base; nucleotides outside the gene matches: 4. CDR1 is SGHTA and CDR2 is FQGTGA in the germline V gene. CDR3 sequence (DNA): TGTGCCAGCAGCCTCAGGGGGAGGAACACTGAAGCTTTCTTT. Its translation is CASSLRGRNTEAFF. The complete variable domain, with remaining parts taken from reference TRBV7-3 and TRBJ1-1, reads GAGVSQTPSNKVTEKGKYVELRCDPISGHTALYWYRQSLGQGPEFLIYFQGTGAADDSGLPNDRFFAVRPEGSVSTLKIQRTERGDSAVYLCASSLRGRNTEAFFGQGTRLTVV.